One sample yielded the 10 T cell receptor beta chains listed below, sequenced in a study of cytomegalovirus exposure and HLA in healthy donors (dated by TCRdb to about 2017). Receptor libraries were prepared by the immunoSEQ multiplex PCR assay. The multiplex PCR relied on a mix of 60 forward primers for TCR Vbeta segments and 13 reverse primers for TCR Jbeta segments. The immuneACCESS repertoire file appears here via TCRdb, limited to in-frame rearrangements. These files lack a portion of the clones; in checked studies, under half of the deficit traces to unresolved V genes, and the cause of the others is not known. Recorded for this sample are 95,000 to 110,000 clones; around two thirds of them occurred a single time. The top ten constitute around 3.5% of the sample. Material for sequencing was PBMCs. The receptors stem from a woman aged 45-60 years in good health and CMV-seronegative.

This chain uses TRBV11-3 with TRBJ2-3, with no clear D. The CDR3 loop spans 17 amino acids. V was pared by 3 bases and J by 1 base, with 17 bases between. Germline V gives CDR1 SGHNT, CDR2 YENEEA. Here the CDR3 DNA reads TGTGCCAGCAGCTTGGGTGAGTGGCATGGAGGCACAGATACGCAGTATTTT. Its translation is CASSLGEWHGGTDTQYF. Filled out from reference TRBV11-3 and TRBJ2-3, the complete variable domain reads EAGVVQSPRYKIIEKKQPVAFWCNPISGHNTLYWYLQNLGQGPELLIRYENEEAVDDSQLPKDRFSAERLKGVDSTLKIQPAELGDSAVYLCASSLGEWHGGTDTQYFGPGTRLTVL.

This sequence joins TRBV7-9 and TRBJ1-1; D not resolved. Germline V lookup: CDR1 SEHNR, CDR2 FQNEAQ (reference sequence). Between the trimmed V and J ends, which lost 8 bases and 5 bases, there was a span of 12 bases. The CDR3 is 12 residues long. The CDR3 protein is CASASSWTEAFF. The CDR3 coding sequence is TGTGCCAGCGCCTCTAGTTGGACTGAAGCTTTCTTT.

The chain carries TRBV6-1 and TRBJ1-1; D call uncertain. Germline CDR1 and CDR2: MNHNS and SASEGT. CDR3 length: 12 amino acids. The ends were cut back, 8 bases at V and 1 base at J, with 8 bases in the middle. CDR3 DNA sequence: TGTGCCAGCCTCACTTGGAACACTGAAGCTTTCTTT. Its protein product is CASLTWNTEAFF.

V usage is TRBV14 and J usage is TRBJ2-7; the D gene is possibly TRBD2 (6 bases). From germline, CDR1 is SGHDN and CDR2 FVKESK. Trimming cost V 0 bases and J 9 bases, with 12 bases left between them. This CDR3 region has 13 residues. The CDR3 region is CASSQDRAAGQYF. CDR3 DNA: TGTGCCAGCAGCCAAGATCGGGCAGCGGGGCAGTACTTC.

The genes are TRBV7-8 and TRBJ1-5, with D possibly matching TRBD1 (6 bases). The CDR3 has 15 residues. The germline CDR1 and CDR2 sequences are SGHVS and FQNEAQ. Between the trimmed V and J ends, which lost 4 bases and 0 bases, there was a span of 10 bases. The CDR3 reads CASSSGQLSNQPQHF. CDR3 DNA sequence: TGTGCCAGCAGCTCCGGACAGCTTAGCAATCAGCCCCAGCATTTT.

The chain joins TRBV12-5 to TRBJ2-1, with 11 bases fitting TRBD2. This CDR3 spans 23 amino acids. J was trimmed by 8 bases and V by 0 bases; bases with no gene match: 27. Germline V gene data show CDR1 as LGHNT and CDR2 as FRNRAP. In nucleotides, the CDR3 is TGTGCTAGTGGTTTGGTACTAGCGGGAGAACTTCCTACAATGAGCAGTTCTGTATATGAGCAGTTCTTC. It is translated as CASGLVLAGELPTMSSSVYEQFF.

V gene TRBV13 combines with J gene TRBJ2-5; D is unclear. Judging by the DNA end, TRBJ2-7 fits better; the J call may be wrong. This CDR3 region has 16 residues. The V gene's germline CDR1 is PRHDT and CDR2 FYEKMQ (reference sequence). CDR3 in DNA: TGTGCCAGCAGCTTCCCCCCCTTCGCTAGTCCCTACGAGCAGTACTTC. Its protein is CASSFPPFASPYEQYF.

The J gene is TRBJ1-1, the V gene TRBV6-1, with D possibly matching TRBD1 (5 bases). V lost 3 bases, J lost 2 bases, and 13 bases lay in between. The CDR3 length is 15 residues. From germline, CDR1 is MNHNS and CDR2 SASEGT. The CDR3, as DNA: TGTGCCAGCAGTGAGGCTGCGGGACTCAACACTGAAGCTTTCTTT. The encoded protein is CASSEAAGLNTEAFF.

The chain uses TRBV10-3 and TRBJ2-1; 8 bases agree with TRBD2. The CDR3 loop spans 15 amino acids. From germline, CDR1 is ENHRY and CDR2 SYGVKD. Trimming at V came to 6 bases and at J to 5 bases, leaving 9 bases not matched to a gene. The CDR3 here is CAIRRAGDENNEQFF. CDR3 bases: TGTGCCATCAGGAGAGCGGGAGATGAAAACAATGAGCAGTTCTTC.

This clone was picked up one time. The V call is TRBV5-1, the J call TRBJ2-1; 13 nucleotides align to TRBD2. After removal of 5 bases from V and 7 bases from J, the junction contained 6 bases not matched to a gene. The V gene's germline CDR1 is SGHRS and CDR2 YFSETQ. The CDR3 contains 15 residues. The CDR3 sequence is CASRLAGGPGNEQFF. The CDR3 DNA is TGCGCCAGCAGACTAGCGGGAGGGCCGGGGAATGAGCAGTTCTTC.